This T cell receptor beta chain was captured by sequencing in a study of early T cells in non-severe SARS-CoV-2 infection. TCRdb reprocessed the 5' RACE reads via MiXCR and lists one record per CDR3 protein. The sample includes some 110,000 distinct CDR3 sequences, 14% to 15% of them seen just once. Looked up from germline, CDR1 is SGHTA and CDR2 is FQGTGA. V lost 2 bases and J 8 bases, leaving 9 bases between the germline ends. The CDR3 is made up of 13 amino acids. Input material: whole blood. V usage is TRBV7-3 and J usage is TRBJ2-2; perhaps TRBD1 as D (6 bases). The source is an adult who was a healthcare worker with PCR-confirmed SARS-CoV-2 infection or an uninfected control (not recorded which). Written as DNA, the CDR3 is TGTGCCAGCAGCTTACAGGGGCTAGGGGAGCTGTTTTTT. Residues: CASSLQGLGELFF.